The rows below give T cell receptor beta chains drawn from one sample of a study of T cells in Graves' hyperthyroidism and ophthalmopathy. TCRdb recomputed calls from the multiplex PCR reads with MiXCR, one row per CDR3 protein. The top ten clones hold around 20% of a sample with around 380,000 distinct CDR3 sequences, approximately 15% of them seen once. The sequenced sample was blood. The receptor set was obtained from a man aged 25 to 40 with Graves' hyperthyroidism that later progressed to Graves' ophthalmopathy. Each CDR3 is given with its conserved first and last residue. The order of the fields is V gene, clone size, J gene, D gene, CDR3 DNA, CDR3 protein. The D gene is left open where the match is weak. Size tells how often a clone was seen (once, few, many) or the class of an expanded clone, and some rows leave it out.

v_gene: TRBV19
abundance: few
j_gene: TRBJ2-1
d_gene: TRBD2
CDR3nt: TGTGCCAGTGGTACTAGCGGGGGTGCAGCCAATGAGCAGTTCTTC
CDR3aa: CASGTSGGAANEQFF

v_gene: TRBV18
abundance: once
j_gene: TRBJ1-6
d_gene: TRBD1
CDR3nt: TGTGCCAGCTCAAATGGGACAGGGTTCTCACCCCTCCACTTT
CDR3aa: CASSNGTGFSPLHF

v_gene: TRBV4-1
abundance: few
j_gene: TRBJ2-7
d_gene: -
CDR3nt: TGCGCCAGCAGCCAATCGAGTAGCTTGGGCTACGAGCAGTACTTC
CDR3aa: CASSQSSSLGYEQYF

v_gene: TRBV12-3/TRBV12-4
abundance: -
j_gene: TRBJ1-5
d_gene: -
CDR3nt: TGTGCCAGCAGTGGTGGGAGTGGGCCCCAGCATTTT
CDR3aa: CASSGGSGPQHF

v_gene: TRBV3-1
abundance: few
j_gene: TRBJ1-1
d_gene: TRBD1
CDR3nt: TGTGCCAGCAGCCAACGGAACAGGGGATCAAAGACTGAAGCTTTCTTT
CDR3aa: CASSQRNRGSKTEAFF

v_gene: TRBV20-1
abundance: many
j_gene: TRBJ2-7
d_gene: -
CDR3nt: TGCAGTGCTAGATGGGGAACCTACGAGCAGTACTTC
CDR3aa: CSARWGTYEQYF

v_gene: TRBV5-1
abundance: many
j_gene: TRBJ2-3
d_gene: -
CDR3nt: TGCGCCAGCAGCTTGGGACCGAACGAAGGTACAGATACGCAGTATTTT
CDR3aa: CASSLGPNEGTDTQYF

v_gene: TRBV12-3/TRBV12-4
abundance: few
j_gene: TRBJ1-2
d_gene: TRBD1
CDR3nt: TGTGCCGGCAGACCGGACAGGGGCGCTGGTGGCTACACCTTC
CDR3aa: CAGRPDRGAGGYTF

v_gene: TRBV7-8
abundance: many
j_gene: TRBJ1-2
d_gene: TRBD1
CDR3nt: TGTGCCAGCAGCTTAACAGGGGGCACCTATGGCTACACCTTC
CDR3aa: CASSLTGGTYGYTF

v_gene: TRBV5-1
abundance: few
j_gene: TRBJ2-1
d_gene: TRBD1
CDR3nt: TGCGCCAGCAGCTTGGCGAGGGGGCTGATCAATGAGCAGTTCTTC
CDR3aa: CASSLARGLINEQFF

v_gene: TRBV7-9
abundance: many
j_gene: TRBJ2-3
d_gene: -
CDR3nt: TGTGCCAGCAGCTTAGAAGACAGTCGCCCAGATACGCAGTATTTT
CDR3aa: CASSLEDSRPDTQYF

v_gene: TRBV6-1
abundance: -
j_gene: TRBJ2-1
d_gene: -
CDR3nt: TGTGCCAGCAGTGATCTTGGGGGTGAGCAGTTCTTC
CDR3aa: CASSDLGGEQFF

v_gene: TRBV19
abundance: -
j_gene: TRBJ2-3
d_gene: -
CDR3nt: TGTGCCAGTAGTATAGCTCGGGATTACTTCACAGATACGCAGTATTTT
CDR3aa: CASSIARDYFTDTQYF

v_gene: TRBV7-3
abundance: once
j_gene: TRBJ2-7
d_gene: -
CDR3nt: TGTGCCAGCAGCCTAATCGGAGGGTCGTACGAGCAGTACTTC
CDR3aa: CASSLIGGSYEQYF

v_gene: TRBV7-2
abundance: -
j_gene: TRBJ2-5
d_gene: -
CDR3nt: TGTGCCAGCAGCTTTGACAGGAGAAAGGAGACCCAGTACTTC
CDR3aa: CASSFDRRKETQYF

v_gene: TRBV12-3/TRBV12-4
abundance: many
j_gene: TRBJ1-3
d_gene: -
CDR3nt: TGTGCCAGCAGTTTGGACGGAGAGGTCGGAAACACCATATATTTT
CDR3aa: CASSLDGEVGNTIYF

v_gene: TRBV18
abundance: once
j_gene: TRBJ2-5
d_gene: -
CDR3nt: TGTGCCAGCTCACCAGCAAAAGGAGAGACTCGGTACTTC
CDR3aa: CASSPAKGETRYF

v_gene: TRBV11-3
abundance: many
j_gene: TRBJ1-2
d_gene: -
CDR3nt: TGTGCCAGCAACTTGCTCGGGGGAGGCTATGGCTACACCTTC
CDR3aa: CASNLLGGGYGYTF

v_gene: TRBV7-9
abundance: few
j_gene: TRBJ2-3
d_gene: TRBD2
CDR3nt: TGTGCCAGCAGCTCGAAAAGCGGGGGGAGCACAGATACGCAGTATTTT
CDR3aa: CASSSKSGGSTDTQYF

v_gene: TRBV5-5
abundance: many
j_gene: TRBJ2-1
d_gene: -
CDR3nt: TGTGCCAGCAGCCCGCGGGACATCGTCTCCTACAATGAGCAGTTCTTC
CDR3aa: CASSPRDIVSYNEQFF

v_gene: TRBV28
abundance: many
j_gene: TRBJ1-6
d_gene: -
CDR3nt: TGTGCCAGCAGTTTACCAGGGGTCGATTCACCCCTCCACTTT
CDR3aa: CASSLPGVDSPLHF

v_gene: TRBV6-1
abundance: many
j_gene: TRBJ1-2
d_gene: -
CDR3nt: TGTGCCAGCAGTGAAGAGGGGCGCTATGGCTACACCTTC
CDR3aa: CASSEEGRYGYTF

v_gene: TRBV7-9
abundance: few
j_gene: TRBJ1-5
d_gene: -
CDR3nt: TGTGCCAGCAGCCCAGAGGGTAGGGGCGGTCAGCCCCAGCATTTT
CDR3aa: CASSPEGRGGQPQHF

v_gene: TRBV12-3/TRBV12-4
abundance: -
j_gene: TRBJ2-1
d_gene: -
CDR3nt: TGTGCCAGCAGTTCGACGGGGGTAGGGATTGAGCAGTTCTTC
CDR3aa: CASSSTGVGIEQFF

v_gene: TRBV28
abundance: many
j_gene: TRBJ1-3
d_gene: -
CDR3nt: TGTGCCAGCAGAACCGTCTCTGGAAACACCATATATTTT
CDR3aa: CASRTVSGNTIYF

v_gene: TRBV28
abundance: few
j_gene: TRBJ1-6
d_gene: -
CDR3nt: TGTGCCAGCACCTTAGGGCAGTATTCACCCCTCCACTTT
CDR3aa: CASTLGQYSPLHF

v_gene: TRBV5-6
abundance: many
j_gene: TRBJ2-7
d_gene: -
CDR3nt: TGTGCCAGCAGCCCCCGGGGTGGCTTTGACTACGAGCAGTACTTC
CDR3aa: CASSPRGGFDYEQYF

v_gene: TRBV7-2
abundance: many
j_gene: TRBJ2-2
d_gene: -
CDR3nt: TGTGCCAGCAGCTTAGCGGGGGGAGTCGCCGGGGAGCTGTTTTTT
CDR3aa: CASSLAGGVAGELFF

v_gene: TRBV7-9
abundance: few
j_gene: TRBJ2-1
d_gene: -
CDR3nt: TGTGCCAGCAGCAACCCGGGACCTTACAATGAGCAGTTCTTC
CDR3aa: CASSNPGPYNEQFF

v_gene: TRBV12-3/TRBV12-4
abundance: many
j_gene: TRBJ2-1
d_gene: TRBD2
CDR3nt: TGTGCCAGCAGCCTAGCGGGGGTCTACAATGAGCAGTTCTTC
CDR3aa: CASSLAGVYNEQFF

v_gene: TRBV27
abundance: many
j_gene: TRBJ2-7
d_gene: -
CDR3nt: TGTGCCAGCACACCCTGGGGCTCCTACGAGCAGTACTTC
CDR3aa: CASTPWGSYEQYF

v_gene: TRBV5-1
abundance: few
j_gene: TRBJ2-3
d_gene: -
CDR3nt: TGCGCCAGCACCCCTGAACTGTACACAGATACGCAGTATTTT
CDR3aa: CASTPELYTDTQYF

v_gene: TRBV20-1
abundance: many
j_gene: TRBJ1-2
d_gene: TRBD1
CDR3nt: TGCAGTGTCCGGGACAGGGGGCAAGGGGGCTACACCTTC
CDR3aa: CSVRDRGQGGYTF

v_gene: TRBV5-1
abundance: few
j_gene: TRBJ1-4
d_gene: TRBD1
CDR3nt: TGCGCCAGCGGGATACAGGGGCTACACGAAAAACTGTTTTTT
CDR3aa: CASGIQGLHEKLFF

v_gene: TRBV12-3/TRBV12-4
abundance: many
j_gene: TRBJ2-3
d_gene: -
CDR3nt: TGTGCCAGCAGTTTAGTATTCAGCACAGATACGCAGTATTTT
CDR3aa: CASSLVFSTDTQYF

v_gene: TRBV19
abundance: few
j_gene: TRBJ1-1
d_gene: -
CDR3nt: TGTGCCAGTCAAAGGGTAGGCACTGAAGCTTTCTTT
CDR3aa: CASQRVGTEAFF

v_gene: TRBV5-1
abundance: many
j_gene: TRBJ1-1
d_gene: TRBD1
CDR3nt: TGCGCCAGCAGCCCCCAACCAGGACAGGGAAGTACTGAAGCTTTCTTT
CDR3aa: CASSPQPGQGSTEAFF

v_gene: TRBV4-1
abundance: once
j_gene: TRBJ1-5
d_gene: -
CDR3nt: TGCGCCAGCAGCCACCCGGGTTTTCAGCCCCAGCATTTT
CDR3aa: CASSHPGFQPQHF

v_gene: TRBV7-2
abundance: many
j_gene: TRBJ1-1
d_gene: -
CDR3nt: TGTGCCAGCAGCATAGGGGGATACACTGAAGCTTTCTTT
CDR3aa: CASSIGGYTEAFF

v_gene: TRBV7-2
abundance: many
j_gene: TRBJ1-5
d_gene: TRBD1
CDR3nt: TGTGCCAGCAGCTTAGGGACAGGGTCCCGTCAGCCCCAGCATTTT
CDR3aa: CASSLGTGSRQPQHF

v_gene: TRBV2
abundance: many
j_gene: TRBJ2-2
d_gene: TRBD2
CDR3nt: TGTGCCAGCAGCTTGGGACTAGCGGTCGACACCGGGGAGCTGTTTTTT
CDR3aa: CASSLGLAVDTGELFF

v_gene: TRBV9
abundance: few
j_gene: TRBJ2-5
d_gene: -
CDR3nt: TGTGCCAGCAGCGCCCCAGACCCCCGGGAGACCCAGTACTTC
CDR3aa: CASSAPDPRETQYF

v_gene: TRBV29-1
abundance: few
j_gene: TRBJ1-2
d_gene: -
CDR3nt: TGCAGCGTTGAAGATATTAGGGGTCGCTACACCTTC
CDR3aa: CSVEDIRGRYTF

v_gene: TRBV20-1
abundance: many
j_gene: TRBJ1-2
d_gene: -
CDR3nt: TGCAGTGCTAGAGTGGGCTTTAACTATGGCTACACCTTC
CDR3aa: CSARVGFNYGYTF

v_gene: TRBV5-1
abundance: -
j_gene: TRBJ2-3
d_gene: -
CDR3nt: TGCGCCAGCAGCTTGGAGAAGGACACAGATACGCAGTATTTT
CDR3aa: CASSLEKDTDTQYF

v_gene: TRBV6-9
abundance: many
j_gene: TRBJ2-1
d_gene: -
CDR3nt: TGTGCCAGCAGTCCAGGGGTGGAGTACAATGAGCAGTTCTTC
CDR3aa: CASSPGVEYNEQFF

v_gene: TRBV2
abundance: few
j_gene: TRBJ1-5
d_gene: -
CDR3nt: TGTGCCAGCAGGATCTACATCAATCAGCCCCAGCATTTT
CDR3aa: CASRIYINQPQHF

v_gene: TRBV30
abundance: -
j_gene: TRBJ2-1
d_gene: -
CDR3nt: TGTGCCTGGAGCTTACAGGACAATGAGCAGTTCTTC
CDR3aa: CAWSLQDNEQFF

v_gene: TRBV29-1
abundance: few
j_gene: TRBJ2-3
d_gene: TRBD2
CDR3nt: TGCAGCGTTGAATCCCCGAGGACTAGCGGGGGGGCGGAGACGCAGTATTTT
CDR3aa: CSVESPRTSGGAETQYF

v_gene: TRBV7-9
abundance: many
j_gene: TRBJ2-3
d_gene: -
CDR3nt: TGTGCCAGCAGCCCCCGGACGCCGAGCACAGATACGCAGTATTTT
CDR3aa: CASSPRTPSTDTQYF

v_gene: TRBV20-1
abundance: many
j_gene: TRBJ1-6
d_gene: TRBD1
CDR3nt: TGCAGTGCTAGCGGTGGACAGGGGTTTAATTCACCCCTCCACTTT
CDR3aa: CSASGGQGFNSPLHF

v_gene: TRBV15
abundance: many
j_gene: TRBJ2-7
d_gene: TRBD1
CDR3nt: TGTGCCACCAGCAGAGATCTTGGGACAGGGTACGAGCAGTACTTC
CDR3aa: CATSRDLGTGYEQYF

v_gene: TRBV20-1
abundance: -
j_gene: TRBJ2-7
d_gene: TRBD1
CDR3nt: TGCAGTGCTAGCGACAGGGCCTCAAATAGGGGCTACGAGCAGTACTTC
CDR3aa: CSASDRASNRGYEQYF

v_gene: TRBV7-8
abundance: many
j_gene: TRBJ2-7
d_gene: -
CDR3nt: TGTGCCAGCAGCGCCCGGACAGAAGCACCCTACGAGCAGTACTTC
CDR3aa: CASSARTEAPYEQYF

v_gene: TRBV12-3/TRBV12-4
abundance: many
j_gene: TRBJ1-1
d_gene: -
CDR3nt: TGTGCCAGCAGTTTTCGCTTCGTCGCTGAAGCTTTCTTT
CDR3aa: CASSFRFVAEAFF

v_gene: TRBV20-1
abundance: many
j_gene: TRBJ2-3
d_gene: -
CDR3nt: TGCAGTGCCACAACGAGTGGACTTAGCACAGATACGCAGTATTTT
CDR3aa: CSATTSGLSTDTQYF

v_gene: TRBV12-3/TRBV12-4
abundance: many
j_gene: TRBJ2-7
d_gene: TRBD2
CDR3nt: TGTGCCAGCAGTCACCAGAGGGGGACTAGCTCCTACGAGCAGTACTTC
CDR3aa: CASSHQRGTSSYEQYF

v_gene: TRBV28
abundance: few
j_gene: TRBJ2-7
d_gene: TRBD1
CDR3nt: TGTGCCAGCAGGTTCAGGGGGAACTCCTACGAGCAGTACTTC
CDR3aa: CASRFRGNSYEQYF

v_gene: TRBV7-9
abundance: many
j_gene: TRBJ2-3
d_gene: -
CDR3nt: TGTGCCAGCAGCTTAGTTGATACGAGCACAGATACGCAGTATTTT
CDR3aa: CASSLVDTSTDTQYF

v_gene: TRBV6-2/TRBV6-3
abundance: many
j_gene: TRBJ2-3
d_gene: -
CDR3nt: TGTGCCAGCAGTTACTCTGACAGCACAGATACGCAGTATTTT
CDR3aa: CASSYSDSTDTQYF